Each of the 28 T cell receptor beta chains below was sequenced from the same sample in a study of molecular identifiers for immune sequencing clone quantification. Using its own MiXCR run on the PCR reads, TCRdb lists one record per CDR3 protein. This table holds about 500,000 distinct CDR3 sequences, about 22% found once. The specimen was naive CD8+ T cells from blood, with Jurkat cell RNA spiked in. Specified subset: FACS-sorted CD8+CD4-CCR7+CD45RA+ naive T cells. The receptors here all came from a human donor in good health. Some libraries in this study had Jurkat cell RNA spiked in.

J is TRBJ2-6 and V is TRBV7-8, with D unresolved. Trimming removed 2 bases at V and 0 bases at J, with 8 bases between. Germline CDR1 is SGHVS and CDR2 is FQNEAQ. The CDR3 covers 16 residues. The chain's CDR3 is CASSLHTSSGANVLTF. Written as DNA, the CDR3 is TGTGCCAGCAGCTTACACACGAGCTCTGGGGCCAACGTCCTGACTTTC.

This clonotype has just a few counts. The V call is TRBV7-9, the J call TRBJ2-7; perhaps D is TRBD1 or TRBD2 (5 bases each). Germline V CDR1 and CDR2: SEHNR, FQNEAQ (reference sequence). The CDR3 extends over 14 amino acids. V lost 8 bases and J lost 6, with 20 bases in between. For the CDR3, the DNA is TGTGCCAGCGTATCGGGGATAAGGGGAAGCGAGCAGTACTTC. It yields the protein CASVSGIRGSEQYF.

This clonotype occurred a few times. The chain combines TRBV19 with TRBJ2-5; D is possibly TRBD2 (5 bases). Germline assignment: CDR1 LNHDA and CDR2 SQIVND (reference sequence). Trimming shortened V by 1 base and J by 5 bases, and 8 bases separated the two germline ends. The CDR3 is made up of 13 amino acids. In DNA, the CDR3 is TGTGCCAGTAGTATAGCCCGCGGGGAGACCCAGTACTTC. As protein: CASSIARGETQYF.

This clonotype was observed once. The chain recombines TRBV9 with TRBJ1-5; D ambiguous. From germline, CDR1 is SGDLS and CDR2 YYNGEE. Trimming removed 0 bases from V and 0 bases from J, with 7 bases in between. The CDR3 runs 15 residues. CDR3 nucleotides: TGTGCCAGCAGCGTAGGAGGGAATAGCAATCAGCCCCAGCATTTT. Translating gives CASSVGGNSNQPQHF.

Notes on this clonotype: One base away lies a much larger clone, so this may be a sequencing read error. The V call is TRBV7-8, the J call TRBJ1-1; TRBD1 matches 8 bases. The J segment lost 4 bases and the V segment lost 7 bases, leaving 20 bases of the junction unmatched. The CDR3 extends over 18 amino acids. Germline CDR1 and CDR2: SGHVS and FQNEAQ. CDR3 region: CASNFLRQGRGSGTEAFF. CDR3 bases: TGTGCCAGCAACTTCTTAAGACAGGGGAGAGGGTCGGGCACTGAAGCTTTCTTT.

This clonotype occurred many times. The rearrangement uses TRBV19 and TRBJ2-3; D perhaps matches TRBD1 (6 bases). The germline V gene has CDR1 LNHDA and CDR2 SQIVND (reference sequence). The CDR3 loop spans 13 amino acids. Trimming pared 5 bases from V and 4 bases from J, leaving 10 bases between. The CDR3 spells CASSVDSPDTQYF. The CDR3 DNA reads TGTGCCAGTAGTGTGGACAGTCCAGATACGCAGTATTTT.

The genes are TRBV9 and TRBJ2-5; maybe TRBD1 (5 bases). This CDR3 is 12 amino acids long. Germline lookup yields CDR1 SGDLS and CDR2 YYNGEE. CDR3 nucleotide sequence: TGTAGACGCAATAATTCAGGGGAGACCCAGTACTTC. This encodes CRRNNSGETQYF.

The chain employs TRBV7-9 and TRBJ2-3; the D gene is possibly TRBD2 (6 bases). The CDR3 is made up of 14 amino acids. V lost 2 bases to trimming and J lost 4 bases, with 10 bases between them. Germline V lookup: CDR1 SEHNR, CDR2 FQNEAQ (reference sequence). The CDR3 DNA is TGTGCCAGCAGCTTATATGCGGGGCCAGATACGCAGTATTTT. Translation: CASSLYAGPDTQYF.

This clonotype was counted at least ten times. The gene calls are TRBV13 and TRBJ2-2; 7 bases map to TRBD1. The junction had 8 bases not matched to a gene; V was cut back by 5 bases and J by 2 bases. Germline V gene data show CDR1 as PRHDT and CDR2 as FYEKMQ (reference sequence). The CDR3 runs 16 residues. CDR3 in DNA: TGTGCCAGCAGCGGGGACGGGACAGCTAACACCGGGGAGCTGTTTTTT. Protein sequence: CASSGDGTANTGELFF.

V and J are TRBV15 and TRBJ2-3; D not resolved. V lost 4 bases and J 3 bases, leaving 5 bases between the germline ends. Germline-derived CDR1 and CDR2 are LNHNV and YYDKDF (reference sequence). This CDR3 region has 12 residues. The chain's CDR3 is CATSTITDTQYF. CDR3 sequence (DNA): TGTGCCACCAGCACCATAACAGATACGCAGTATTTT.

There are a few counts of this clonotype. The chain joins TRBV27 to TRBJ2-7; possibly TRBD1 or TRBD2 for D (5 bases each). Germline V gene sequence: CDR1 MNHEY, CDR2 SMNVEV (reference sequence). The CDR3 covers 15 residues. The V and J ends lost 3 bases and 3 bases respectively, with 15 bases between them. In nucleotides, the CDR3 is TGTGCCAGCAGTTTTCGGGCAGGGAGTCACTACGAGCAGTACTTC. This codes for CASSFRAGSHYEQYF.

The gene calls are TRBV19 and TRBJ2-2; D is undetermined. The CDR3 is made up of 13 amino acids. V lost 10 bases and J 3 bases, leaving 12 bases between the germline ends. Germline V gene lookup returns CDR1 LNHDA and CDR2 SQIVND (reference sequence). The CDR3: CATSGWDTGELFF. The CDR3 region has the DNA TGTGCCACCTCAGGTTGGGACACCGGGGAGCTGTTTTTT. Complete variable domain (other parts from reference TRBV19 and TRBJ2-2): DGGITQSPKYLFRKEGQNVTLSCEQNLNHDAMYWYRQDPGQGLRLIYYSQIVNDFQKGDIAEGYSVSREKKESFPLTVTSAQKNPTAFYLCATSGWDTGELFFGEGSRLTVL.

This clonotype was observed at least ten times. CDR3 sequence (DNA): TGTGCCAGCAGCCGGCAACCGACAGGGGACACTGAAGCTTTCTTT. Translated, it gives CASSRQPTGDTEAFF. V gene TRBV6-6 combines with J gene TRBJ1-1, with 8 bases lining up with TRBD1. V shed 6 bases, J shed 3 bases, and the junction held 9 bases outside the gene matches. The CDR3 contains 15 residues. Germline V CDR1 and CDR2: MNHNY, SVGAGI (reference sequence).

The CDR3: CASSPQGGGSSMDTQYF. CDR3 nucleotide sequence: TGTGCCAGCAGCCCTCAGGGAGGGGGTTCCTCCATGGATACGCAGTATTTT. The rearrangement links TRBV3-1 to TRBJ2-3; D is perhaps TRBD2 (7 bases). The CDR3 is 17 amino acids. Germline V CDR1 and CDR2: LGHDT, YNNKEL (reference sequence). Trimming cost V 4 bases and J 6 bases, with 23 bases left between them.

A word on this clonotype: A read error is possible here, since a much larger clone lies one base away. The rearrangement joins TRBV7-9 to TRBJ1-1; D perhaps matches TRBD1 (6 bases). The CDR3 spans 12 residues. In germline, CDR1 is SEHNR, CDR2 FQNEAQ (reference sequence). CDR3 region: CASSPGTIEASF. The CDR3 coding sequence is TGTGCCAGCAGCCCGGGGACAATCGAAGCTTCCTTT.

This sequence joins TRBV3-1 and TRBJ2-3; D ambiguous. Germline V gene sequence: CDR1 LGHDT, CDR2 YNNKEL (reference sequence). V was clipped by 1 base and J by 3 bases, with 11 bases between them. This CDR3 has 15 amino acids. The CDR3 region is CASSQGVRWTDTQYF. The CDR3 coding sequence is TGTGCCAGCAGCCAAGGAGTGAGGTGGACAGATACGCAGTATTTT.

This rearrangement joins TRBV4-1 to TRBJ2-2; D is uncertain. V lost 0 bases and J lost 0, with 14 bases in between. CDR3 length: 18 amino acids. The germline V gene encodes CDR1 MGHRA and CDR2 YSYEKL. The CDR3, as DNA: TGCGCCAGCAGCCAAGATCAGGTACACAGCACGAACACCGGGGAGCTGTTTTTT. This codes for CASSQDQVHSTNTGELFF.

The CDR3 DNA is TGTGCCAGCAGTTACGGGACAGTCGACTCCTACGAGCAGTACTTC. Protein product: CASSYGTVDSYEQYF. The chain has TRBV28 and TRBJ2-7; TRBD1 matches 7 bases. The CDR3 has 15 amino acids. Unmatched junction bases numbered 6, after V lost 4 bases and J lost 0 bases. Germline V gene data show CDR1 as MDHEN and CDR2 as SYDVKM. Variable domain in full (rest from reference TRBV28 and TRBJ2-7): DVKVTQSSRYLVKRTGEKVFLECVQDMDHENMFWYRQDPGLGLRLIYFSYDVKMKEKGDIPEGYSVSREKKERFSLILESASTNQTSMYLCASSYGTVDSYEQYFGPGTRLTVT.

The genes are TRBV5-5 and TRBJ2-7; 11 nucleotides align to TRBD2. This CDR3 has 17 amino acids. Germline CDR1 is SGHKS and CDR2 is YYEKEE (reference sequence). V lost 4 bases to trimming and J lost 3 bases; unmatched junction nucleotides: 12. The CDR3 nucleotides read TGTGCCAGCAGCCTTTTAGCGGGGGGGACCGCTGACTACGAGCAGTACTTC. It yields the protein CASSLLAGGTADYEQYF.

This clonotype was recorded at least ten times. The chain links TRBV7-2 to TRBJ2-7; 9 nucleotides align to TRBD2. With 3 bases clipped from V and 2 bases from J, the junction kept 5 bases outside the gene matches. Per germline, CDR1 SGHTA and CDR2 FQGNSA. This CDR3 comprises 15 residues. As DNA, the CDR3 is TGTGCCAGCAGCTTCAGCGGGGGGCAGCCCTACGAGCAGTACTTC. Translated, it gives CASSFSGGQPYEQYF.

This clonotype was counted a few times. V is TRBV5-6 and J is TRBJ2-4, with D perhaps matching TRBD1 or TRBD2 (5 bases each). V was pared by 4 bases and J by 7 bases, with 15 bases between. The CDR3 has 14 residues. Germline CDR1 and CDR2: SGHDT and YYEEEE. CDR3 protein: CASSPTLGTNIQYF. Written as DNA, the CDR3 is TGTGCCAGCAGCCCCACCTTAGGGACCAACATTCAGTACTTC.

This clonotype was seen a handful of times. The J gene is TRBJ1-1, the V gene TRBV28; possibly TRBD1 for D (6 bases). This CDR3 has 13 residues. V shed 7 bases and J shed 2 bases, with 11 bases lying between them. CDR1 is MDHEN, CDR2 SYDVKM, per germline. The CDR3 sequence: CASNEQGNTEAFF. The CDR3 bases are TGTGCCAGCAACGAACAGGGAAACACTGAAGCTTTCTTT.

On this clonotype itself: The CDR3 end shows no conserved phenylalanine or tryptophan, and so a read error is likely. This chain connects TRBV20-1 to TRBJ2-7; TRBD2 aligns across 8 bases. CDR3 length: 14 residues. CDR1 is DFQATT and CDR2 is SNEGSKA in the germline V gene (reference sequence). The trim removed 0 bases at V and 3 bases at J, leaving 4 bases unmatched. Here the CDR3 DNA reads TGCAGTGCTAGAGAACTAGCGGATTTCTACGAGCAGTACTCC. Translating gives CSARELADFYEQYS.

The V gene is TRBV19, the J gene TRBJ2-7, with 10 bases that match TRBD1. The CDR3 spans 15 residues. Germline CDR1 reads LNHDA; CDR2 reads SQIVND (reference sequence). V lost 3 bases, J lost 3 bases, and 5 bases stayed unmatched. CDR3 nucleotides: TGTGCCAGTAGTATTGGGACAGGGGTCATCTACGAGCAGTACTTC. Encoded protein: CASSIGTGVIYEQYF.

This clonotype was recorded many times. The chain recombines TRBV29-1 with TRBJ2-7; either TRBD1 or TRBD2 may supply D (5 bases each). The ends were cut back, 0 bases at V and 4 bases at J, with 10 bases in the middle. CDR3 size: 13 residues. Germline values: CDR1 SQVTM, CDR2 ANQGSEA. CDR3 nucleotide sequence: TGCAGCGTTGAAGAAAGATGGGGGTACGAGCAGTACTTC. Translation gives CSVEERWGYEQYF.

The sample holds many counts of this clonotype. The rearrangement joins TRBV6-5 to TRBJ2-7, with TRBD1 identical over 7 bases. The CDR3 spans 14 residues. Germline CDR1 reads MNHEY; CDR2 reads SVGAGI. Unmatched junction bases numbered 6, after V lost 2 bases and J lost 5 bases. The CDR3 region has the DNA TGTGCCAGCAGTTACGCGACAGGGTTCGACGAGCAGTACTTC. As protein: CASSYATGFDEQYF.

The table lists this clonotype with many counts. V gene TRBV20-1 combines with J gene TRBJ2-1; 10 bases line up with TRBD2. This CDR3 spans 15 amino acids. The germline V gene has CDR1 DFQATT and CDR2 SNEGSKA (reference sequence). J was trimmed by 10 bases and V by 0 bases; bases with no gene match: 9. In DNA, the CDR3 is TGCAGTGCTAGAGATCCTCTAGCGGGAGAGCGAGAGCAGTTCTTC. Translation: CSARDPLAGEREQFF.

This clonotype was detected a few times. The chain links TRBV3-2 to TRBJ2-5; the table's D call of TRBD2 was not tested on the DNA. TRBV3-2 is marked as a pseudogene. The CDR3 has 14 residues. Written as DNA, the CDR3 is TGTGCCAGCAGCCAAGAGAGTCCCGTGGAGACCCAGTACTTC. It translates to CASSQESPVETQYF.